This is a list of T cell receptor beta chains from one sample in a study of blood T cell repertoires in COVID-19. Method: immunoSEQ multiplex PCR; TCRdb's copy keeps in-frame clones and lacks some. The sample consists of approximately 340,000 clones, 91% of them appearing once. Material: PBMCs or T cells enriched from blood (not recorded which). These receptors were obtained from a woman in her thirties or forties who had been exposed to COVID-19. CDR3s include the opening cysteine and the closing phenylalanine or tryptophan. A D gene is named only where the DNA matches it firmly. The size entry is marked missing in some rows and otherwise reads once, few, many or a size class.

size	J	V	D	CDR3	DNA
-	TRBJ1-2	TRBV30	TRBD1	CAWLSTGQGAQGYTF	TGTGCCTGGCTCAGTACGGGACAGGGGGCGCAGGGCTACACCTTC
-	TRBJ2-7	TRBV7-2	TRBD2	CASSFVSGGAYEQYF	TGTGCCAGCAGCTTCGTAAGCGGGGGGGCCTACGAGCAGTACTTC
-	TRBJ1-2	TRBV27	TRBD1	CASSLGTGKYGYTF	TGTGCCAGCAGTCTAGGGACAGGGAAGTATGGCTACACCTTC
-	TRBJ1-2	TRBV5-8	-	CASSPRTLINYGYTF	TGTGCCAGCAGCCCGCGGACACTTATCAACTATGGCTACACCTTC
-	TRBJ1-1	TRBV6-5	-	CASSYFPRGFGNAFF	TGTGCCAGCAGTTACTTCCCGAGGGGGTTTGGTAATGCTTTCTTT
-	TRBJ1-3	TRBV19	-	CASSPGTGISGNTIYF	TGTGCCAGTAGTCCAGGAACAGGGATCTCTGGAAACACCATATATTTT
-	TRBJ2-1	TRBV5-1	TRBD2	CASKLGLAGGPFNEQFF	TGCGCCAGCAAGCTTGGTCTAGCGGGAGGGCCATTCAATGAGCAGTTCTTC
-	TRBJ2-1	TRBV11-3	-	CASSLAGSSYNEQFF	TGTGCCAGCAGCTTAGCCGGGAGTTCCTACAATGAGCAGTTCTTC
-	TRBJ1-4	TRBV15	TRBD1	CATSRVSGGTANEKLFF	TGTGCCACCAGCAGAGTGAGCGGCGGGACAGCTAATGAAAAACTGTTTTTT
-	TRBJ1-1	TRBV7-3	-	CASSLTQGKNTEAFF	TGTGCCAGCAGCTTAACGCAGGGGAAGAACACTGAAGCTTTCTTT
-	TRBJ1-4	TRBV3-1/TRBV3-2	TRBD1	CATQGNNEKLFF	TGTGCCACACAGGGGAATAATGAAAAACTGTTTTTT
-	TRBJ1-1	TRBV15	-	CATSRARGRTEAFF	TGTGCCACCAGCAGAGCCAGGGGTCGGACTGAAGCTTTCTTT
-	TRBJ1-5	TRBV5-1	TRBD1	CASSPGQGVYSNQPQHF	TGCGCCAGCAGCCCGGGACAGGGGGTGTATAGCAATCAGCCCCAGCATTTT
-	TRBJ1-1	TRBV29-1	TRBD1	CSVQNRGAQNTEAFF	TGCAGCGTCCAGAACAGGGGGGCGCAGAACACTGAAGCTTTCTTT
-	TRBJ1-6	TRBV5-1	TRBD1	CASSRTGSSYNSPLHF	TGCGCCAGCAGCCGGACAGGAAGCTCCTATAATTCACCCCTCCACTTT
-	TRBJ1-4	TRBV6-5	-	CASGGGGTNEKLFF	TGTGCCAGCGGGGGAGGGGGGACTAATGAAAAACTGTTTTTT
-	TRBJ2-7	TRBV4-1	TRBD1	CASSQYRGGPFDYEQYF	TGCGCCAGCAGCCAATATCGAGGGGGCCCTTTTGACTACGAGCAGTACTTC
-	TRBJ2-2	TRBV5-1	-	CASSLGTGSGELFF	TGCGCCAGCAGCTTGGGCACAGGGTCCGGGGAGCTGTTTTTT
-	TRBJ2-7	TRBV10-2	TRBD1	CASRVTQGDEQYF	TGCGCCAGCAGAGTCACACAGGGGGACGAGCAGTACTTC
-	TRBJ2-2	TRBV10-2	-	CASRELASGYGELFF	TGCGCCAGCAGGGAGCTAGCGTCGGGGTACGGGGAGCTGTTTTTT
-	TRBJ2-1	TRBV6-5	TRBD1	CASSFPGTGQFF	TGTGCCAGCTCTTTCCCCGGGACAGGGCAGTTCTTC
-	TRBJ1-2	TRBV24-1	TRBD1	CATTRTGDYGYTF	TGTGCCACCACTCGGACAGGGGACTATGGCTACACCTTC
-	TRBJ1-5	TRBV6-5	TRBD1	CASRPTGARNQPQHF	TGTGCCAGCAGGCCCACAGGGGCTCGCAATCAGCCCCAGCATTTT
-	TRBJ2-4	TRBV5-5	TRBD1	CASSLFGTVLAKNIQYF	TGTGCCAGCAGCTTATTTGGGACAGTACTAGCCAAAAACATTCAGTACTTC
-	TRBJ1-5	TRBV7-9	-	CASTYLDQPQHF	TGTGCCAGCACTTACCTAGATCAGCCCCAGCATTTT
-	TRBJ1-3	TRBV28	-	CASSENRASGNTIYF	TGTGCCAGCAGTGAAAACAGGGCCTCTGGAAACACCATATATTTT
-	TRBJ2-7	TRBV4-1	TRBD1	CASSPWTGVPYEQYF	TGCGCCAGCAGCCCATGGACAGGGGTCCCCTACGAGCAGTACTTC
-	TRBJ1-3	TRBV30	-	CAWNGRAPGNTIYF	TGTGCCTGGAACGGCAGGGCCCCTGGAAACACCATATATTTT
-	TRBJ1-6	TRBV19	-	CASSGKWGGSNSPLHF	TGTGCCAGTAGCGGAAAATGGGGGGGTAGTAATTCACCCCTCCACTTT
-	TRBJ2-3	TRBV2	-	CARGQAGTDTQYF	TGTGCCAGGGGACAAGCGGGCACAGATACGCAGTATTTT
-	TRBJ2-1	TRBV20-1	TRBD1	CSAPQGYEQFF	TGCAGTGCTCCACAGGGGTATGAGCAGTTCTTC
-	TRBJ2-7	TRBV5-6	-	CASSLGTAEQYF	TGTGCCAGCAGCTTGGGGACAGCCGAGCAGTACTTC
-	TRBJ2-3	TRBV3-1/TRBV3-2	TRBD1	CASSQDWTGLSTDTQYF	TGTGCCAGCAGCCAAGATTGGACAGGGCTTAGCACAGATACGCAGTATTTT
-	TRBJ1-5	TRBV5-6	-	CASSPSDRNQPQHF	TGTGCCAGCAGCCCATCAGACAGAAATCAGCCCCAGCATTTT
-	TRBJ1-6	TRBV27	TRBD1	CASSSERQGALTNSPLHF	TGTGCCAGCAGCTCCGAGCGGCAGGGGGCTTTAACTAATTCACCCCTCCACTTT
once	TRBJ1-5	TRBV27	-	CASRPRAGGNQPQHF	TGTGCCAGCAGGCCCAGGGCGGGGGGCAATCAGCCCCAGCATTTT
-	TRBJ2-4	TRBV2	TRBD1	CASRRGLAKNIQYF	TGTGCCAGCCGCAGGGGGTTGGCCAAAAACATTCAGTACTTC
-	TRBJ2-5	TRBV5-1	TRBD2	CASRTGLAGETQYF	TGCGCCAGCAGAACTGGACTAGCGGGAGAGACCCAGTACTTC
-	TRBJ2-4	TRBV7-6	TRBD1	CATSDRVSKNIQYF	TGTGCCACCTCGGACAGGGTATCCAAAAACATTCAGTACTTC
few	TRBJ2-7	TRBV14	-	CASSQDFFYEQYF	TGTGCCAGCAGCCAAGACTTCTTCTACGAGCAGTACTTC
once	TRBJ1-4	TRBV5-1	-	CASRDRSLGPNEKLFF	TGCGCCAGCAGAGACAGGTCCCTGGGGCCTAATGAAAAACTGTTTTTT
-	TRBJ2-2	TRBV7-3	TRBD1	CASSLSGQGVRSGELFF	TGTGCCAGCAGCTTATCCGGACAGGGGGTCCGTTCCGGGGAGCTGTTTTTT
-	TRBJ1-1	TRBV19	-	CASSIVGGARGAFF	TGTGCCAGTAGTATCGTGGGGGGGGCACGAGGGGCTTTCTTT
-	TRBJ1-1	TRBV12-5	-	CASGLVRGNTEAFF	TGTGCTAGTGGTTTGGTGCGAGGGAACACTGAAGCTTTCTTT
few	TRBJ2-7	TRBV5-1	TRBD2	CASSPGLAGGEQYF	TGCGCCAGCAGCCCGGGACTAGCGGGAGGCGAGCAGTACTTC
-	TRBJ2-1	TRBV4-1	-	CASSQDGLFNNEQFF	TGCGCCAGCAGCCAAGATGGCCTCTTTAACAATGAGCAGTTCTTC